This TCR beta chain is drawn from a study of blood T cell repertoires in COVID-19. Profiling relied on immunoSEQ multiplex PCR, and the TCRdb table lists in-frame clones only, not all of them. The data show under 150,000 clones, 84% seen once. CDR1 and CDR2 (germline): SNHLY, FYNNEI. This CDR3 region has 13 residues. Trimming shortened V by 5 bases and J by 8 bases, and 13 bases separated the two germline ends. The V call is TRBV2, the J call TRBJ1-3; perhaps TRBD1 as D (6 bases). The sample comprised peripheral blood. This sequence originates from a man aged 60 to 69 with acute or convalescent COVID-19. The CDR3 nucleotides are TGTGCCAGCAGTCCTTGGGGGCGGGACACCATATATTTT. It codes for CASSPWGRDTIYF.